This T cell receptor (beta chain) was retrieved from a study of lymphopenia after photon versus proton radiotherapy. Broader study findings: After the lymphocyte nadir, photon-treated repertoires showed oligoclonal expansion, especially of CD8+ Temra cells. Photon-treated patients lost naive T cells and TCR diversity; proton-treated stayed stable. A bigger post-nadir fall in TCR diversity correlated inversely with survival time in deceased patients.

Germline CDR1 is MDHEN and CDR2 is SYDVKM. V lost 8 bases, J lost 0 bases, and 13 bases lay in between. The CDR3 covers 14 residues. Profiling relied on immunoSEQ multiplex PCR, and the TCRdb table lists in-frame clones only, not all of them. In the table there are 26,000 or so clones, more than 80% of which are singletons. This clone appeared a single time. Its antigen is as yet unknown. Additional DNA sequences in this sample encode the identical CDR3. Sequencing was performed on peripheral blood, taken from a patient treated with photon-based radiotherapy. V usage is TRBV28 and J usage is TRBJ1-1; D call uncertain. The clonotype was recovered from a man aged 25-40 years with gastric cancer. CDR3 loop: CASGPAGMNTEAFF. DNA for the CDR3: TGTGCCAGCGGCCCGGCCGGGATGAACACTGAAGCTTTCTTT.